This T cell receptor beta chain originates from a study of T cells in Graves' hyperthyroidism and ophthalmopathy. Study-wide context: At initial diagnosis, before any treatment had begun, peripheral blood was obtained.

There are many counts of this clonotype. The CDR3 totals 12 residues. CDR1 is GTSNPN and CDR2 is SVGIG in the germline V gene (reference sequence). Between the trimmed V and J ends, which lost 0 bases and 7 bases, there was a span of 9 bases. RNA transcripts were the template for amplifying TCR beta CDR3 regions. The HTBI primer set served for first-round RT-PCR of the TCR CDR3. In TCRdb, the multiplex PCR reads were re-called with MiXCR into one record per CDR3 protein. The repertoire holds approximately 610,000 distinct CDR3 sequences, with roughly 17% as singletons. Sequencing was performed on blood. V gene TRBV30 combines with J gene TRBJ1-2; D is unresolved. This clonotype was sampled from a young woman with Graves' hyperthyroidism. The CDR3: CAWSVRSAGYTF. The CDR3 region has the DNA TGTGCCTGGAGTGTACGGAGCGCTGGCTACACCTTC.